The source of this T cell receptor (beta chain) is a study of blood T cell repertoires in COVID-19. Study overall: There were acute and convalescent COVID-19 samples, and they came from the United States, Italy and Spain. PBMCs, B-cell-depleted T cells, or T cells were the source of the cDNA or gDNA that made up the material.

Per the study methods: The authors estimated nucleated cell counts from reference gene primer amplification. The method was immunoSEQ multiplex PCR; TCRdb's version includes in-frame clones alone and lacks a portion of them. That table is the source of V, J and clone size, and D and trimming were worked out from the DNA. Found here are approximately 670,000 clones, 85% to 90% of them singletons; the top ten hold approximately 0.3%. The specimen sequenced was peripheral blood. This receptor was obtained from a woman under 30 with acute or convalescent COVID-19.

The CDR3 sequence is CSAWTSGYPYEQYF. In nucleotides, the CDR3 is TGCAGCGCATGGACTAGCGGATACCCCTACGAGCAGTACTTC. This chain connects TRBV29-1 to TRBJ2-7; 10 nucleotides match TRBD2. The CDR3 spans 14 residues. Looked up from germline, CDR1 is SQVTM and CDR2 is ANQGSEA. J gave up 2 bases and V 7 bases, and 8 bases lay outside the gene matches.